This entry features one T cell receptor beta chain sequence. Its target is unknown. The record originates from a study of identical twins. This CDR3 contains 13 residues. Germline V gives CDR1 ENHRY, CDR2 SYGVKD. V dropped 6 bases and J dropped 2; count of bases not matched to a gene: 1. Findings of the study overall: Compared with unrelated sharing, twin-shared out-of-frame alpha sequences had more low-probability sequences. Clonotypes of the beta chain that were abundant in cord blood carried fewer insertions (memory repertoires showed none).

A universal primer site was added by template switching, and unique molecular identifiers were carried by the cDNA. TCRdb analysed the 5' RACE reads with MiXCR anew, one entry per CDR3 protein. Of around 1.7 million distinct CDR3 sequences detected, roughly a third appear once; the ten largest clones hold around 0.25%. J is TRBJ2-7 and V is TRBV10-3, with 10 bases aligning to TRBD2. The TCR comes from a newborn girl in good health. Sequencing was performed on cord blood. The CDR3 sequence: CAIRSGRAYEQYF. DNA of the CDR3: TGTGCCATCAGGAGCGGGAGGGCCTACGAGCAGTACTTC.